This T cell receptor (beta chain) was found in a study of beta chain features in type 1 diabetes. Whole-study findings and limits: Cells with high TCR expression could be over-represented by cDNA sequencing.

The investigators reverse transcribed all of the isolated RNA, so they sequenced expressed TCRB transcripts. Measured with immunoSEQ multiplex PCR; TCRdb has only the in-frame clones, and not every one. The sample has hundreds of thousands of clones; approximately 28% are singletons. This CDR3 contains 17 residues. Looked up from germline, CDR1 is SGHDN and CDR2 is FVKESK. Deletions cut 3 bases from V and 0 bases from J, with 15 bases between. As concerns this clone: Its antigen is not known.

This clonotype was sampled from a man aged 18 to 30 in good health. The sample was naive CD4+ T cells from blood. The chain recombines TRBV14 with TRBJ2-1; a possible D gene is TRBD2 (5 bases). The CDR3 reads CASSHERTSSSYNEQFF. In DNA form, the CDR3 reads TGTGCCAGCAGCCACGAACGGACTTCTAGCTCCTACAATGAGCAGTTCTTC.